The 21 T cell receptor beta chains below come from one sample, sequenced in a study of T cell repertoires in cytomegalovirus infection (dated by TCRdb to the late 2010s). These reads were obtained on an Illumina HiSeq 1500. TCRdb's own reprocessing of the public reads used fastp at Q25 and MiXCR and kept productive beta chains. Rows are unified per CDR3 protein, each entry keeping the most common DNA and genes. A total of hundreds of thousands of distinct CDR3 sequences appear in this sample, roughly 30% of them only once. Jointly, the top ten make up about 14% of the sample. The antigens of these receptors remain unknown. Sample treatment or condition, as interpreted from the label and publication: in vitro stimulation with specific CMV peptide epitopes to enrich CMV-specific T cells. Sequenced material: cultured CD8+ T cells from PBMCs, taken from culture after CMV antigen stimulation. The source of these receptors is a human donor in good health (CMV status not recorded). Some clones in this sample may be carry-over from other donors' samples.

This clonotype showed up just a few times. V and J are TRBV11-1 and TRBJ2-3; 8 bases are shared with TRBD1. Germline V gene lookup returns CDR1 SGHAT and CDR2 FQDESV (reference sequence). The V and J ends lost 2 bases and 0 bases, in that order; junction bases with no gene match: 4. The CDR3 is 16 residues long. The CDR3 sequence: CASSLPRDRSTDTQYF. The CDR3 DNA is TGTGCCAGCAGCTTACCCCGGGACAGGAGCACAGATACGCAGTATTTT.

This clonotype came up a few times. The rearrangement joins TRBV7-9 to TRBJ1-2; tentatively, D is TRBD1 (5 bases). This CDR3 contains 14 residues. Trimming shortened V by 7 bases and J by 5 bases, and 17 bases separated the two germline ends. Germline-derived CDR1 and CDR2 are SEHNR and FQNEAQ (reference sequence). The CDR3 bases are TGTGCCAGCAAAACGGGCCAGGGCCGATATGGCTACACCTTC. It translates to CASKTGQGRYGYTF.

This clonotype was recorded at least ten times. This chain uses TRBV5-6 with TRBJ1-5; D ambiguous. Germline loops: CDR1 SGHDT, CDR2 YYEEEE. Trimming removed 0 bases at V and 3 bases at J, with 10 bases between. The CDR3 has 15 amino acids. In DNA form, the CDR3 reads TGTGCCAGCAGCTTGGGAGGGCAGTCCAATCAGCCCCAGCATTTT. Protein sequence: CASSLGGQSNQPQHF. Complete variable domain (other parts from reference TRBV5-6 and TRBJ1-5): DAGVTQSPTHLIKTRGQQVTLRCSPKSGHDTVSWYQQALGQGPQFIFQYYEEEERQRGNFPDRFSGHQFPNYSSELNVNALLLGDSALYLCASSLGGQSNQPQHFGDGTRLSIL.

The chain links TRBV20-1 to TRBJ2-3; 8 nucleotides line up with TRBD2. Germline trimming cut 8 bases from V and 4 bases from J; bases unmatched to any gene: 14. This CDR3 region has 15 residues. CDR1 DFQATT and CDR2 SNEGSKA come from the germline V gene (reference sequence). The CDR3: CSPKNGGGSPDTQYF. CDR3 in DNA: TGCAGTCCGAAGAATGGCGGGGGGTCTCCAGATACGCAGTATTTT.

The V call is TRBV7-9, the J call TRBJ2-2, with 9 nucleotides matching TRBD1. The CDR3 runs to 14 residues. With V trimmed by 4 bases and J by 8 bases, 5 bases remained unmatched. Germline CDR1 reads SEHNR; CDR2 reads FQNEAQ (reference sequence). CDR3 residues: CASSSGQGVGELFF. CDR3 DNA sequence: TGTGCCAGCAGCTCGGGACAGGGAGTAGGGGAGCTGTTTTTT.

This clonotype was seen a few times. DNA of the CDR3: TGTGCCAGCAAGGATAGCGGGGGGGCCGGGGAGCTGTTTTTT. Translated: CASKDSGGAGELFF. The chain employs TRBV27 and TRBJ2-2; 11 nucleotides align to TRBD2. The germline V gene has CDR1 MNHEY and CDR2 SMNVEV (reference sequence). V was pared by 7 bases and J by 6 bases, with 4 bases of the junction left unmatched. The CDR3 contains 14 residues.

The chain links TRBV10-3 to TRBJ2-1; D might be TRBD2 (7 bases). Germline CDR1 is ENHRY and CDR2 is SYGVKD. This CDR3 contains 11 residues. Trimming pared 11 bases from V and 7 bases from J, leaving 12 bases between. CDR3 amino acids: CAVRGGNEQFF. The CDR3 DNA is TGTGCCGTAAGGGGGGGTAATGAGCAGTTCTTC.

The chain employs TRBV5-6 and TRBJ1-2; tentative D call: TRBD1 (5 bases). Looked up from germline, CDR1 is SGHDT and CDR2 is YYEEEE. V shed 4 bases and J shed 0 bases, with 13 bases lying between them. The CDR3 contains 15 residues. In DNA, the CDR3 is TGTGCCAGCAGCCAGACCCCCAGGGCTAACTATGGCTACACCTTC. Translating gives CASSQTPRANYGYTF.

This clonotype was recorded a few times. The chain uses TRBV14 and TRBJ1-6; D not certain. Germline CDR1 SGHDN, CDR2 FVKESK. V lost 5 bases and J 7 bases, leaving 6 bases between the germline ends. The CDR3 is 12 amino acids. The CDR3 loop is CASSSLNSPLHF. The DNA of the CDR3 is TGTGCCAGCAGCAGCCTCAATTCACCCCTCCACTTT.

This clonotype was recorded a few times. This rearrangement joins TRBV11-3 to TRBJ1-6; 8 bases are a match to TRBD1. CDR3 size: 15 residues. Germline V gene lookup returns CDR1 SGHNT and CDR2 YENEEA. V shed 0 bases and J 8 bases; nucleotides not matched to a gene: 3. CDR3 sequence reads: CASSLDQQGDSPLHF. CDR3 DNA: TGTGCCAGCAGCTTAGATCAACAGGGGGATTCACCCCTCCACTTT. The entire variable domain, with the rest obtained from reference TRBV11-3 and TRBJ1-6, is as follows: EAGVVQSPRYKIIEKKQPVAFWCNPISGHNTLYWYLQNLGQGPELLIRYENEEAVDDSQLPKDRFSAERLKGVDSTLKIQPAELGDSAVYLCASSLDQQGDSPLHFGNGTRLTVT.

The CDR3 nucleotides are TGTGCCAGCAATGAGTGGGTGGGGGAGGACACGCAGTATTTT. Amino acids: CASNEWVGEDTQYF. V and J are TRBV28 and TRBJ2-3; the D gene is possibly TRBD2 (6 bases). Trimming left V 7 bases short and J 9 bases short, with 20 bases between. The length of the CDR3 is 14 residues. Germline-derived CDR1 and CDR2 are MDHEN and SYDVKM.

The chain employs TRBV27 and TRBJ2-7; possibly TRBD1 for D (5 bases). The germline V and J ends were trimmed by 3 bases and 2 bases, with 11 bases remaining between them. In germline, CDR1 is MNHEY, CDR2 SMNVEV (reference sequence). This CDR3 contains 14 residues. CDR3 sequence reads: CASSFVAGPYEQYV. The CDR3 nucleotides read TGTGCCAGCAGTTTCGTGGCAGGGCCCTACGAGCAGTACGTC.

CDR3 nucleotide sequence: TGTGCCAGCAGCCACGAGGGGGGGCCCGGGGAGCTGTTTTTT. Protein: CASSHEGGPGELFF. This chain connects TRBV3-1 to TRBJ2-2, with D perhaps matching TRBD2 (7 bases). Germline CDR1 reads LGHDT; CDR2 reads YNNKEL (reference sequence). V was trimmed by 3 bases and J by 6 bases, leaving 11 bases between them. This CDR3 has 14 residues.

This clonotype came up many times. The chain combines TRBV7-2 with TRBJ1-6, with TRBD1 as a possible D gene (5 bases). Germline V gene data show CDR1 as SGHTA and CDR2 as FQGNSA. The germline V and J ends were trimmed by 1 base and 9 bases, with 25 bases remaining between them. The CDR3 sequence is 19 residues long. The CDR3 spells CASSLVGVVLSGIPSPLHF. Here the CDR3 DNA reads TGTGCCAGCAGCTTAGTTGGGGTAGTGCTATCAGGGATCCCTTCACCCCTCCACTTT.

The chain has TRBV5-1 and TRBJ2-7; D is perhaps TRBD2 (5 bases). Germline loops: CDR1 SGHRS, CDR2 YFSETQ. Trimming took off 3 bases at V and 5 bases at J, with 18 bases between the two ends. CDR3 length: 15 residues. The CDR3 coding sequence is TGCGCCAGCAGCTCGGACTTCCGGGCCGGGGACGAGCAGTACTTC. Translating it yields CASSSDFRAGDEQYF.

The chain uses TRBV6-6 and TRBJ2-2; 9 bases are shared with TRBD1. The V gene end was trimmed by 0 bases and the J gene end by 3 bases; junction bases not matched to a gene: 8. This CDR3 has 18 residues. CDR1 MNHNY and CDR2 SVGAGI come from the germline V gene (reference sequence). The CDR3 protein is CASSYSRTGAFYTGELFF. In nucleotides, the CDR3 is TGTGCCAGCAGTTACTCGAGGACAGGGGCCTTTTACACCGGGGAGCTGTTTTTT.

This clonotype was seen a few times. J is TRBJ1-2 and V is TRBV19, with 8 nucleotides matching TRBD1. Germline lookup yields CDR1 LNHDA and CDR2 SQIVND (reference sequence). With V trimmed by 3 bases and J by 3 bases, 6 bases remained unmatched. The CDR3 covers 15 residues. The CDR3 region has the DNA TGTGCCAGTAGTATCACCGGGACAGGAGACTATGGCTACACCTTC. This gives the protein CASSITGTGDYGYTF.

Regarding this clonotype: A clone one base away is much larger, so this may be a read error. The final CDR3 position lacks the conserved phenylalanine or tryptophan, pointing to a likely read error. This sequence joins TRBV7-8 and TRBJ1-1; 8 bases map to TRBD1. V lost 3 bases and J lost 0; bases outside the gene matches: 3. The CDR3 is 15 amino acids. Germline CDR1 and CDR2: SGHVS and FQNEAQ. This CDR3 is CASSFYRGMNTEAFY. The CDR3 nucleotides are TGTGCCAGCAGCTTTTACAGGGGGATGAACACTGAAGCTTTCTAT.

In this sample, this clonotype turned up a few times. The V call is TRBV11-2, the J call TRBJ2-3; possibly TRBD1 or TRBD2 for D (5 bases each). Trimming left V 2 bases short and J 0 bases short, with 18 bases between. The length of the CDR3 is 18 residues. Germline CDR1 is SGHAT and CDR2 is FQNNGV. This chain's CDR3 is CASSLRGGGFGSTDTQYF. The CDR3 nucleotides are TGTGCCAGCAGCTTACGTGGGGGTGGATTCGGAAGCACAGATACGCAGTATTTT.

There are a few counts of this clonotype. This sequence joins TRBV6-5 and TRBJ1-5, with D hard to call. The V and J ends lost 6 bases and 1 base respectively, with 13 bases between them. Germline V gene data show CDR1 as MNHEY and CDR2 as SVGAGI. The CDR3 is 15 amino acids. The CDR3 DNA follows: TGTGCCAGCAGACCCACAGCCGGGAGCAATCAGCCCCAGCATTTT. Its translation: CASRPTAGSNQPQHF.

This chain uses TRBV27 with TRBJ1-4, with D uncertain. Trimming cost V 3 bases and J 8 bases, with 13 bases left between them. From germline, CDR1 is MNHEY and CDR2 SMNVEV (reference sequence). The CDR3 has 14 amino acids. Here the CDR3 reads CASSFRRAGEKLFF. The CDR3 DNA follows: TGTGCCAGCAGTTTCCGGAGGGCGGGGGAAAAACTGTTTTTT.